This T cell receptor beta chain was sequenced for a study of T cell changes during pregnancy in multiple sclerosis. The CDR3 has 14 residues. Trimming pared 6 bases from V and 8 bases from J, leaving 17 bases between. Germline CDR1 is MNHNY and CDR2 is SVGAGI (reference sequence). This clone was seen once. Method: immunoSEQ multiplex PCR; TCRdb's copy keeps in-frame clones and lacks some. Of around 36,000 clones listed, roughly 90% are singletons. The TCR comes from a female donor with multiple sclerosis, enrolled in a pregnancy study. The sequences come from CD8+ T cells from peripheral blood mononuclear cells, collected in the first trimester of pregnancy. The genes are TRBV6-6 and TRBJ2-1, with D perhaps TRBD1 (6 bases). CDR3 amino acids: CASSQPRGLDEQFF. For the CDR3, the DNA is TGTGCCAGCAGCCAGCCTAGGGGGTTGGATGAGCAGTTCTTC.